The 3 T cell receptor beta chains below all came from one sample that was sequenced in a study of OX40 agonist ivuxolimab in advanced cancers. Here immunoSEQ multiplex PCR was the method, and the copy in TCRdb shows in-frame clones only, minus some. The data contain 60,000 to 85,000 clones, over 80% of them singletons. Sequences were derived from CD4+ or CD8+ T cells sorted from blood, sampled in a trial of the OX40 agonist ivuxolimab. Source of these receptors: an adult with an advanced solid tumor such as melanoma, head and neck, liver or kidney cancer.

This clone appeared once. V and J are TRBV7-9 and TRBJ2-1; 12 bases are shared with TRBD2. This CDR3 comprises 19 residues. Trimming cost V 7 bases and J 4 bases; bases outside gene matches: 17. The germline gives CDR1 SEHNR, CDR2 FQNEAQ (reference sequence). The CDR3 reads CASNPLLGLAGGLYNEQFF. In DNA, the CDR3 is TGTGCCAGCAACCCACTCTTGGGGCTAGCGGGGGGGCTATACAATGAGCAGTTCTTC.

The CDR3 protein is CASSSLRTEQYF. DNA for the CDR3: TGTGCCAGCTCTAGCCTTAGGACCGAGCAGTACTTC. The rearrangement uses TRBV18 and TRBJ2-7; no firm D call. In germline, CDR1 is KGHSH, CDR2 LQKENI. CDR3 length: 12 residues. Trimming cost V 6 bases and J 6 bases, with 12 bases left between them. Filled out from reference TRBV18 and TRBJ2-7, the complete variable domain reads NAGVMQNPRHLVRRRGQEARLRCSPMKGHSHVYWYRQLPEEGLKFMVYLQKENIIDESGMPKERFSAEFPKEGPSILRIQQVVRGDSAAYFCASSSLRTEQYFGPGTRLTVT.

This clone was recorded at least ten times. The chain carries TRBV2 and TRBJ2-1; 8 bases map to TRBD1. Germline-derived CDR1 and CDR2 are SNHLY and FYNNEI. V trimming: 5 bases; J trimming: 2 bases; junction bases outside the gene matches: 5. The CDR3 sequence is 15 residues long. CDR3: CASSRTGTTYNEQFF. The CDR3 DNA is TGTGCCAGCAGTCGGACAGGGACGACCTACAATGAGCAGTTCTTC. Looking up the rest from reference TRBV2 and TRBJ2-1 gives the full variable domain: EPEVTQTPSHQVTQMGQEVILRCVPISNHLYFYWYRQILGQKVEFLVSFYNNEISEKSEIFDDQFSVERPDGSNFTLKIRSTKLEDSAMYFCASSRTGTTYNEQFFGPGTRLTVL.